This T cell receptor beta chain was sequenced in a study of cytomegalovirus exposure and HLA in healthy donors (dated by TCRdb to the late 2010s). Looking at the study overall: An earlier analysis of approximately 640 of the donors reported about 290 Gb of sequence data and 100 million to 140 million unique TCR beta sequences from 150 million to 200 million T cells. The T cell repertoires of under 750 subjects were profiled by immunosequencing and related to cytomegalovirus serostatus. Roughly 300 gigabases of sequencing data and roughly 90 million unique TCR sequences were included in an early release covering around 650 HLA-typed donors. To study patterns of TCR occurrence, a later analysis re-analyzed previously published TCR beta repertoires from 666 donors and added high-resolution HLA genotyping. About five DR-DQ haplotypes were treated as single units for association and clustering because of strong linkage in the cohort. Donor age, sex, ethnicity and CMV serostatus were compiled together with the repertoire data. The later analysis used no new phenotypic data to find candidate immune exposures, relying instead on TCR beta sequences and their occurrence across donors. The aim of the study was to test whether cataloging public T cell receptors could identify signatures of past pathogen exposure. Typing coverage varied by locus: 629-630 donors for A, B, C, DRB1 and DQB1; more than 500 for DQA1; about 600 for DPA1; roughly 470 for DPB1. Every repertoire in the discovery cohort had been generated on one and the same sequencing platform. HLA typing covered class I and class II loci at four-digit resolution. Of the 398 genotyped donors, approximately 83% fell in the genetic ancestry cluster associated with self-reported Caucasian donors. A later genetic analysis took genome-wide SNP genotypes for about 65% of the 666 donors and used that subset as a discovery cohort. Across about 380 genotyped donors of the cohort, an average of roughly 200,000 unique TCR beta nucleotide sequences per donor were sequenced, and 15% to 20% of those sequences were non-productive. The study combined high-throughput TCR immunosequencing, statistical association of individual TCRs with disease status, and machine learning to predict cytomegalovirus infection status. A separate validation cohort of roughly 130 different subjects was used in addition to the roughly 700-subject first cohort. In an earlier analysis of about 590 of the donors, high-throughput TCR beta sequencing was used to judge whether each TCR beta V gene segment behaved as functional or pseudogenic.

The cohort was made up of 666 healthy bone marrow donors. At the time of sampling, all cohort members were nominally healthy, though unrecorded immune exposures were likely present. The donor was CMV seropositive and was included in the group of 250 to 300 seropositive cohort members. Each donor provided a peripheral blood sample, and peripheral blood mononuclear cells were used for TCR beta sequencing. The Qiagen DNeasy Blood Extraction Kit was used to extract genomic DNA from the blood cell samples. The paper as a whole reports these results and caveats: Most CMV-associated TCR beta chains appeared to be HLA-restricted in a later analysis, and the HLA associations seemed to be driven largely by CMV exposure. The classifier was reported to diagnose cytomegalovirus status with high specificity and sensitivity in both the original cohort and the validation cohort. A further reported finding was that TCR beta sequences accurately predicted the HLA-A and HLA-B alleles for most subjects in the first cohort. Linkage disequilibrium might explain the correlated functional status among segregating V segments, but an unknown experimental factor could not be excluded. In a later genetic analysis, fewer N-insertions in productive TCRs were reported among donors in an Asian-associated ancestry cluster than the roughly 700-donor mean. It was suggested by the authors that the approach could potentially be generalized to other disease states and immunological phenotypes. In a later analysis, HLA-associated TCR beta chains were found to be more clonally expanded and to have lower generation probabilities than equally common non-associated chains. An earlier analysis of 450 to 750 of the donors showed that most TCR beta V segments appeared in productive rearrangements either about 90% or about 30% of the time, which broadly matched IMGT annotations. According to a later analysis, TCR association rates differed among HLA loci, with DRB1 alleles showing the most associated TCRs and HLA-C alleles showing the fewest. A cluster of highly shared sequence variants was judged likely to represent a technical artifact of the sequencing pipeline. In a later analysis, 15,000 to 20,000 TCR beta sequences were associated with specific HLA alleles at a false discovery rate of 0.05. Because counts were too low, roughly 16 rarely observed V segments, including chromosome 9 orphons, were excluded from the earlier analysis of about 500 of the donors. For the cohort, immune exposure information was limited to CMV serostatus. Sequencing depth was assumed to be roughly uniform across donors in the presence/absence analyses, though that assumption may not hold. Only TCR beta chains were sequenced in this cohort, and the absence of alpha or paired-chain data limited detectable features. A later analysis reported that several top co-occurrence clusters appeared linked to parvovirus B19, influenza, CMV and Epstein-Barr virus. The study gave a list of 150 to 200 TCR beta chains associated with cytomegalovirus. Some IMGT-functional V segments, including TRBV6-2 and TRBV6-3, could not be told apart with the 87-base-pair reads, so those segments were excluded. An association between a missense DCLRE1C variant and V-gene and J-gene trimming of TCR beta chains was found in a later genetic analysis and replicated in an independent cohort. In vitro tests confirmed that three of the cytomegalovirus-associated TCR beta chains recognize cytomegalovirus antigens. Because HLA typing was missing for some donors at each locus, association tests included only the typed subset. Most TCR sequences were observed very rarely across donors, whereas some public TCRs were present in many individuals. When HLA alleles, especially DR and DQ, strongly co-occurred, attributing TCR associations to individual alleles was difficult.

Library preparation used the immunoSEQ multiplex PCR assay. A mixture of 60 forward primers for TCR Vbeta segments and 13 reverse primers for TCR Jbeta segments was used in the multiplex PCR. A multiplex PCR assay on genomic DNA amplified the CDR3 region of rearranged TCR beta genes. The amplified TCR beta libraries were sequenced on the Illumina HiSeq System as 87-base-pair reads. The authors' pipeline ran thus. A later analysis counted 65 million to 90 million unique TCR beta chains across the roughly 700 repertoires, and 9 million to 14 million of these chains were shared by at least two donors. To remove PCR and sequencing errors, raw reads were error-corrected and collapsed into unique sequences using a nearest-neighbor algorithm that merged closely related sequences. CDR3 sequences were aligned to IMGT reference sequences to assign V, D and J gene segments. For a sequence to be retained, at least a six-nucleotide match to both a V gene segment and a J gene segment was required. A rearrangement was called productive if the CDR3 had no stop codons and remained in frame with V and J, and every other rearrangement was called non-productive. CDR3 was defined by IMGT convention, running from the second conserved V-encoded cysteine to the conserved J-encoded phenylalanine. In an earlier analysis of more than 550 of the donors, sequences lacking an unambiguous match to a single V gene segment were excluded. An earlier analysis of a few hundred of the donors called V segments functional above 56.7% productive rearrangements and segregating when the between-donor standard deviation exceeded 5%. To diagnose cytomegalovirus status from the catalog of TCR beta chain sequences, a statistical classification framework was built. In a later analysis, TCR nucleotide sequences were compared against IMGT/GENE-DB human TR gene sequences so that V and J genes could be assigned. The TCRdist pipeline was used in a later analysis to assign CDR3 sequences and most-parsimonious VDJ recombination scenarios. A later analysis defined each TCR beta chain by its CDR3 amino acid sequence plus V-gene family, and excluded reads lacking a unique V-gene family. In a later analysis, 550 to 650 highly shared, low-generation-probability nucleotide sequences were removed to address suspected cross-contamination and a sequencing artifact. For each public chain, a later analysis derived a clonal expansion index from normalized ranks of inferred template counts within each repertoire. In a later analysis, generation probabilities were computed with a VDJ recombination model fitted to out-of-frame rearrangements, and the resulting probabilities were checked against IGoR. Hypergeometric tests were used in a later analysis to score TCR-TCR, TCR-HLA and TCR-CMV co-occurrence, with a repertoire-size bias correction applied to the TCR pairs. In a later analysis, false discovery rates were estimated by permuting HLA or CMV assignments 20 times. In a later analysis, co-occurring TCRs were grouped using DBSCAN, and TCRdist sequence similarity was added for clustering within HLA-allele-positive subsets. Co-occurrence clustering excluded repertoires with fewer than 30,000 or more than 120,000 public chains, plus five with anomalous nucleotide sharing. TCRdb limited this immuneACCESS table to in-frame rearrangements with V and J called. A share of clones is missing; checked studies link under half to unresolved V genes, and the rest is unexplained. V and J calls and clone size are as listed in that table; D and trimming were resolved from the DNA. The table for this sample lists roughly 100,000 clones; 79% of them were counted only once. The top ten clonotypes cover approximately 4.3% of the sample.

On this clone itself: The antigen this receptor binds is unknown. The record has no base qualities; no much larger clone is one base away.

The V end gives up 5 bases and the J end 5 bases, leaving 10 bases in the junction not matched to a gene. From its cysteine to its phenylalanine, the CDR3 spans 15 amino acids. Of all the DNA, just the CDR3 is kept, 45 bases in frame from base 1. Per the germline V gene, SGHTA is the CDR1 and FQGNSA is the CDR2. The receptor chain draws on TRBV7-2 and TRBJ2-5, with 8 middle bases fitting TRBD2. The clonotype was recovered from a man aged 45-65 years in good health and CMV-seropositive. The sequenced sample consisted of PBMCs. The CDR3 in this case is CASSPRLAPGETQYF. The DNA sequence is given as TGTGCCAGCAGCCCCAGACTAGCGCCGGGGGAGACCCAGTACTTC.